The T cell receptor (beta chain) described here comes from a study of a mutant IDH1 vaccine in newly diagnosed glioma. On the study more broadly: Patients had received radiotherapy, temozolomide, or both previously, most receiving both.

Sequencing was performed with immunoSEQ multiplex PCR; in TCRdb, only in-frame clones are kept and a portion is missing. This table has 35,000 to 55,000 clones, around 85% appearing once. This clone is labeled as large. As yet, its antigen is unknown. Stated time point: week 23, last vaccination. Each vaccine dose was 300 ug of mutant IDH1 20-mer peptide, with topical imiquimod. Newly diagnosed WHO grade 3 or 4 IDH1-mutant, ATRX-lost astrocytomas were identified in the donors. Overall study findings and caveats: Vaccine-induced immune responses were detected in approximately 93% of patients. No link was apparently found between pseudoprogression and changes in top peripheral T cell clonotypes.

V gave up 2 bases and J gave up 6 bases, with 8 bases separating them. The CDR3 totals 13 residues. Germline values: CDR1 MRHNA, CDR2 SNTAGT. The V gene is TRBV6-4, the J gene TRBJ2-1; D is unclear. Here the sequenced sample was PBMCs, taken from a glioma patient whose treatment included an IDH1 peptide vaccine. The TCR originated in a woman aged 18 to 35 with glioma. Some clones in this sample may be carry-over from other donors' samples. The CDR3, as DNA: TGTGCCAGCAGTGACCTGGCCACCAATGAGCAGTTCTTC. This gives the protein CASSDLATNEQFF.